The 3 T cell receptor beta chains presented below share a single source sample, sequenced in a study of T cells after yellow fever vaccination (dated by TCRdb to about 2019). Libraries were constructed by 5' RACE. The run used an Illumina NovaSeq 6000. Using fastp at Q25 and MiXCR, TCRdb reprocessed the public reads and kept productive beta chains. Here each entry gathers all rows of one CDR3 protein and keeps the most common genes and DNA. The sample table shows 400,000 or so distinct CDR3 sequences, and 18% are seen once. The ten largest clonotypes hold 18% of the sample. The treatment or condition label for this specimen denotes: live attenuated yellow fever vaccine strain. The sequenced sample was PBMCs, obtained before the yellow fever booster vaccination. The receptors come from a man between 18 and 35 years old who received the YFV17D yellow fever vaccine.

This clonotype was detected only a few times. The chain couples TRBV7-2 to TRBJ1-6; no clear D. From germline, CDR1 is SGHTA and CDR2 FQGNSA. The CDR3 consists of 15 residues. The ends were cut back, 2 bases at V and 7 bases at J, with 12 bases in the middle. The CDR3 region has the DNA TGTGCCAGCAGCTTACTGCTCGTTGGGAATTCACCCCTCCACTTT. Translating gives CASSLLLVGNSPLHF.

This clonotype was counted a few times. The chain is built from TRBV29-1 and TRBJ2-2; D gene ambiguous. CDR1 and CDR2 (germline): SQVTM, ANQGSEA. V was clipped by 6 bases and J by 0 bases, with 8 bases between them. CDR3 length: 13 amino acids. The CDR3 coding sequence is TGCAGCGTCCAGGTCACGAACACCGGGGAGCTGTTTTTT. Protein: CSVQVTNTGELFF.

The chain has TRBV18 and TRBJ1-4; no definite D call. Looked up from germline, CDR1 is KGHSH and CDR2 is LQKENI. Trimming cost V 5 bases and J 0 bases, with 13 bases left between them. There are 16 residues in the CDR3. The CDR3 bases are TGTGCCAGCTCAAAGAACTGGGTTGCAACTAATGAAAAACTGTTTTTT. Its translation: CASSKNWVATNEKLFF.